The following is a T cell receptor (beta chain) sequence with its context. The data were taken from a study of T cells in Graves' hyperthyroidism and ophthalmopathy. For the study at large: The blood sample was taken at first diagnosis, before treatment began.

Using RNA transcripts as the source, TCR beta CDR3 regions were amplified. An initial round of RT-PCR targeting the TCR CDR3 relied on the HTBI primer set. Using its own MiXCR run on the multiplex PCR reads, TCRdb lists one record per CDR3 protein. The sample lists about 300,000 distinct CDR3 sequences, approximately 18% occurring once. Extraction of PBMCs used 8 to 10 ml of fresh peripheral blood. This TCR was recovered from a man aged 45 to 65 with Graves' ophthalmopathy. The sample comprised blood.

For the CDR3, the DNA is TGCGCCAGCAGCCAAGTGGCAGGGGTGACCTACGAGCAGTACTTC. This translates into CASSQVAGVTYEQYF. The rearrangement uses TRBV4-1 and TRBJ2-7; the D gene is possibly TRBD1 (6 bases). This CDR3 region has 15 residues. Germline CDR1 reads MGHRA; CDR2 reads YSYEKL. V was shortened by 1 base and J by 2 bases, with 12 bases between the two germline ends.